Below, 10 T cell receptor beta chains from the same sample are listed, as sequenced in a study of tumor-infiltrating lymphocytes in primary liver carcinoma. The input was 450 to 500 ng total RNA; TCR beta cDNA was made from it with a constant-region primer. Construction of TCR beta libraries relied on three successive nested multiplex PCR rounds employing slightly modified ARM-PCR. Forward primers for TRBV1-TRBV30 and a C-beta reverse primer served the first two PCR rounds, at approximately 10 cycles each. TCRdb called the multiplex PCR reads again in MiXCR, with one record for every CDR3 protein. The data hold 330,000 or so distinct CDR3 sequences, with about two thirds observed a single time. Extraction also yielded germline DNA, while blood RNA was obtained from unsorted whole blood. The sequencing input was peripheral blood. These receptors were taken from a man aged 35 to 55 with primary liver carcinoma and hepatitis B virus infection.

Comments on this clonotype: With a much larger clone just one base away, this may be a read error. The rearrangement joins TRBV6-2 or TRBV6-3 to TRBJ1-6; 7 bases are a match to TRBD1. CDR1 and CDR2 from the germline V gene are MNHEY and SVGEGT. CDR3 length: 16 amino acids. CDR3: CVSSGVGQVRGSPLHF. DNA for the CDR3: TGTGTCAGCTCGGGGGTCGGACAGGTCCGGGGTTCACCCCTCCACTTT.

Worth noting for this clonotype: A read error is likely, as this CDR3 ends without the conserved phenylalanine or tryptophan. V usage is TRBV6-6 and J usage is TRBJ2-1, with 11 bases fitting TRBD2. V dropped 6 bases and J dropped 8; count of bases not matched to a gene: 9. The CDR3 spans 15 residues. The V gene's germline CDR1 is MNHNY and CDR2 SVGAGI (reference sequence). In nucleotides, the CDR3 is TGTGCCAGCAGCCGAATAGCGGGAGGGGGCGATGAGCAGTTCTCC. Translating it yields CASSRIAGGGDEQFS.

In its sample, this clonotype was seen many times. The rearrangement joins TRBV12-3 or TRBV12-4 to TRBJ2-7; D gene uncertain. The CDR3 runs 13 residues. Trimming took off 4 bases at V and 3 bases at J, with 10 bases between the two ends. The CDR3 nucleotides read TGTGCCAGCAGTTCCGACGAGGACTACGAGCAGTACTTC. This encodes CASSSDEDYEQYF.

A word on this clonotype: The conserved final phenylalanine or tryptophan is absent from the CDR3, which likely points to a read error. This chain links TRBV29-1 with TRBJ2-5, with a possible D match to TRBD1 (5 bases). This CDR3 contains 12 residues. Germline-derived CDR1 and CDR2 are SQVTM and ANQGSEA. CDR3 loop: CGVEDTQGPQYS. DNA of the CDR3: TGCGGCGTTGAAGACACTCAGGGCCCCCAGTACTCC.

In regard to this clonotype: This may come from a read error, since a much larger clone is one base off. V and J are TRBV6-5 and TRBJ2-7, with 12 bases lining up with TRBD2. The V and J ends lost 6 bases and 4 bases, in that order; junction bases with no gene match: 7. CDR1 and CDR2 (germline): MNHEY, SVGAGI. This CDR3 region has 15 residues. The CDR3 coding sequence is TGTGCCAGCAGGTCCCTAGCGGGAGGGTCGTACGAGCAGTACTTC. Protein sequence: CASRSLAGGSYEQYF.

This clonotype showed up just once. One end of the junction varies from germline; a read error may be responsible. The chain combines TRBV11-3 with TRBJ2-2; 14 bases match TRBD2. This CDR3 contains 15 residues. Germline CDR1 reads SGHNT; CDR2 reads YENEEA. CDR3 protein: CVSRGTSGSTGELFF. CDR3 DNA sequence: TGTGTCAGCAGGGGGACTAGCGGGAGTACGGGGGAGCTGTTCTTT.

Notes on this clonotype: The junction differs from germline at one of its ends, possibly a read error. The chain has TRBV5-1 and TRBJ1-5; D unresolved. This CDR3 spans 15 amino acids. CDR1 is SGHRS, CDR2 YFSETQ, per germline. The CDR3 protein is CATSRDPSVEQPQHF. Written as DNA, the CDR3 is TGCGCCACCAGCCGGGATCCGTCAGTCGAACAGCCCCAGCATTTT.

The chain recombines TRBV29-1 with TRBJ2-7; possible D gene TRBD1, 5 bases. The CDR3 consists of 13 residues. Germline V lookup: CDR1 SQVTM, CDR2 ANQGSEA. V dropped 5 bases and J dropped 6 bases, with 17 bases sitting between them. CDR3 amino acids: CSVYGVGVGEQYF. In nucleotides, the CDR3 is TGCAGCGTTTATGGGGTAGGGGTGGGCGAGCAGTACTTC.

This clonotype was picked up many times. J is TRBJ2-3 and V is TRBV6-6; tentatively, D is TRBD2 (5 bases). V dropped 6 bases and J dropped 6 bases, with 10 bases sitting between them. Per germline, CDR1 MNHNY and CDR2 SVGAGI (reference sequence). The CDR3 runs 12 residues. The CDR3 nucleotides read TGTGCCAGCAGCCTAGGCGGGGATACGCAGTATTTT. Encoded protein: CASSLGGDTQYF.

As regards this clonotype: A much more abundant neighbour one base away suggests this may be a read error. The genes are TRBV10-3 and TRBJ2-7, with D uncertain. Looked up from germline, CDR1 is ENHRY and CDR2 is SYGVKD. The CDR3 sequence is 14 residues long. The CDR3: CDISDNTRTYEQYF. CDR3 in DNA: TGTGACATCAGTGACAACACCAGAACCTACGAGCAGTACTTC.